These 24 T cell receptor beta chains originate from one sample sequenced in a study of blood T cell repertoires in COVID-19. Sequenced by immunoSEQ multiplex PCR; TCRdb stores in-frame clones only, minus some. The sample lists roughly 52,000 clones, around 88% occurring once. Specimen: peripheral blood. These receptor sequences come from a woman of 80 years or more with acute or convalescent COVID-19.

The CDR3 loop reads CASSPRGGLRNEKLFF. CDR3 sequence (DNA): TGTGCCAGCAGCCCTAGGGGTGGATTGCGAAATGAAAAACTGTTTTTT. The chain couples TRBV9 to TRBJ1-4; possibly TRBD1 for D (5 bases). The germline gives CDR1 SGDLS, CDR2 YYNGEE. This CDR3 region has 16 residues. With 4 bases removed from V and 5 bases from J, the gap between germline ends came to 18 bases. Full variable domain (rest looked up from reference TRBV9 and TRBJ1-4): DSGVTQTPKHLITATGQRVTLRCSPRSGDLSVYWYQQSLDQGLQFLIQYYNGEERAKGNILERFSAQQFPDLHSELNLSSLELGDSALYFCASSPRGGLRNEKLFFGSGTQLSVL.

The chain has TRBV25-1 and TRBJ1-5; D not resolved. V was clipped by 3 bases and J by 3 bases, with 9 bases between them. This CDR3 is built from 14 residues. Germline CDR1 is MGHDK and CDR2 is SYGVNS. CDR3 residues: CASSDGRYNQPQHF. In DNA, the CDR3 is TGTGCCAGCAGTGACGGGAGGTACAATCAGCCCCAGCATTTT.

Turning to this clone: One junction end does not reproduce the germline sequence, and a read error may be involved. This chain links TRBV5-6 with TRBJ1-3, with D perhaps matching TRBD1 (5 bases). There are 14 residues in the CDR3. Germline CDR1 SGHDT, CDR2 YYEEEE. The CDR3 region has the DNA TGTGCCAGCAGTTTGGCCAGGGCTGGAAACACCATATATTTT. Translation: CASSLARAGNTIYF.

The chain combines TRBV5-1 with TRBJ1-1, with TRBD1 identical over 7 bases. Trimming removed 0 bases from V and 3 bases from J; junction bases left unmatched: 8. CDR1 and CDR2 from the germline V gene are SGHRS and YFSETQ. This CDR3 spans 16 amino acids. The CDR3 nucleotides read TGCGCCAGCAGCTTGGGGCCCGGACAGGCCTACACTGAAGCTTTCTTT. Protein sequence: CASSLGPGQAYTEAFF.

This chain connects TRBV9 to TRBJ1-2, with D maybe TRBD1 (6 bases). Germline CDR1 and CDR2: SGDLS and YYNGEE. Deletions cut 4 bases from V and 2 bases from J, with 12 bases between. This CDR3 region has 14 residues. The CDR3 nucleotides read TGTGCCAGCAGCCTTACAGGGTCCAACTATGGCTACACCTTC. Protein: CASSLTGSNYGYTF. Combining the CDR3 with reference TRBV9 and TRBJ1-2 gives the whole variable domain DSGVTQTPKHLITATGQRVTLRCSPRSGDLSVYWYQQSLDQGLQFLIQYYNGEERAKGNILERFSAQQFPDLHSELNLSSLELGDSALYFCASSLTGSNYGYTFGSGTRLTVV.

The chain has TRBV5-1 and TRBJ2-2; D uncertain. Germline V gives CDR1 SGHRS, CDR2 YFSETQ. The V and J ends lost 4 bases and 11 bases respectively, with 18 bases between them. CDR3 length equals 14 residues. CDR3 sequence reads: CASSHLEPKRELFF. The CDR3 nucleotides are TGCGCCAGCAGCCATCTAGAACCCAAGAGAGAGCTGTTTTTT. The full variable domain, completed using reference TRBV5-1 and TRBJ2-2, is KAGVTQTPRYLIKTRGQQVTLSCSPISGHRSVSWYQQTPGQGLQFLFEYFSETQRNKGNFPGRFSGRQFSNSRSEMNVSTLELGDSALYLCASSHLEPKRELFFGEGSRLTVL.

This chain joins TRBV11-2 and TRBJ2-2, with 11 bases that match TRBD2. Germline values: CDR1 SGHAT, CDR2 FQNNGV. Germline trimming cut 5 bases from V and 6 bases from J; bases unmatched to any gene: 2. The CDR3 has 14 amino acids. The CDR3 nucleotides are TGTGCCAGCAGCGTAGCGGGGGGGGCCGGGGAGCTGTTTTTT. As protein: CASSVAGGAGELFF. Full variable domain (outside the CDR3, taken from reference TRBV11-2 and TRBJ2-2): EAGVAQSPRYKIIEKRQSVAFWCNPISGHATLYWYQQILGQGPKLLIQFQNNGVVDDSQLPKDRFSAERLKGVDSTLKIQPAKLEDSAVYLCASSVAGGAGELFFGEGSRLTVL.

This chain links TRBV18 with TRBJ1-4; perhaps TRBD1 as D (6 bases). The CDR3 contains 14 residues. The germline CDR1 and CDR2 sequences are KGHSH and LQKENI. Deletions cut 4 bases from V and 6 bases from J, with 12 bases between. CDR3 in DNA: TGTGCCAGCTCACTAGGGCCAGGGGATGAAAAACTGTTTTTT. Translation: CASSLGPGDEKLFF.

This clone has only one observation. The chain has TRBV7-3 and TRBJ2-2; D is perhaps TRBD2 (5 bases). CDR1 and CDR2 from the germline V gene are SGHTA and FQGTGA. CDR3 size: 14 residues. The V gene lost 4 bases and the J gene lost 4 bases, with 10 bases spanning the gap. The CDR3 spells CASSSGLFTGELFF. The DNA for the CDR3 is TGTGCCAGCAGCTCAGGACTGTTCACCGGGGAGCTGTTTTTT.

The chain has TRBV18 and TRBJ2-1; 10 nucleotides agree with TRBD1. Germline CDR1 KGHSH, CDR2 LQKENI. The CDR3 extends over 17 amino acids. The trim removed 5 bases at V and 0 bases at J, leaving 7 bases unmatched. The CDR3 spells CASSVRQGAGSYNEQFF. CDR3 in DNA: TGTGCCAGCTCAGTTCGACAGGGGGCGGGCTCCTACAATGAGCAGTTCTTC.

The chain has TRBV5-6 and TRBJ2-1; 8 nucleotides agree with TRBD2. The CDR3 has 14 residues. The trim removed 1 base at V and 5 bases at J, leaving 2 bases unmatched. CDR1 and CDR2 from the germline V gene are SGHDT and YYEEEE. CDR3 protein: CASSLTLADNEQFF. For the CDR3, the DNA is TGTGCCAGCAGCTTGACACTAGCGGACAATGAGCAGTTCTTC.

This clone was detected a few times. The identical CDR3 is also encoded by other nucleotide sequences in the sample. This chain uses TRBV9 with TRBJ1-2; D gene ambiguous. V was trimmed by 0 bases and J by 8 bases, leaving 11 bases between them. This CDR3 spans 13 amino acids. The germline V gene encodes CDR1 SGDLS and CDR2 YYNGEE. The CDR3 nucleotides read TGTGCCAGCAGCGTAGTAGGAGGCGCCGGCTACACCTTC. It translates to CASSVVGGAGYTF.

This sequence joins TRBV5-1 and TRBJ2-3; 9 positions agree with TRBD1. The junction had 2 bases not matched to a gene; V was cut back by 3 bases and J by 0 bases. Germline V CDR1 and CDR2: SGHRS, YFSETQ. The CDR3 has 15 amino acids. The CDR3 DNA reads as TGCGCCAGCAGCTGGGGACAGGGTAGCACAGATACGCAGTATTTT. Its translation is CASSWGQGSTDTQYF.

The rearrangement links TRBV5-1 to TRBJ2-5, with D possibly matching TRBD1 (6 bases). The CDR3 totals 15 residues. Germline loops: CDR1 SGHRS, CDR2 YFSETQ. V gave up 2 bases and J gave up 1 base, with 12 bases separating them. The CDR3 sequence is CASSFAMGAQETQYF. Written as DNA, the CDR3 is TGCGCCAGCAGCTTTGCTATGGGGGCCCAAGAGACCCAGTACTTC.

The chain links TRBV19 to TRBJ1-2; 7 nucleotides match TRBD1. CDR3 size: 15 residues. Losses at the gene ends were 3 bases for V and 7 bases for J; bases not matched to a gene: 11. From germline, CDR1 is LNHDA and CDR2 SQIVND (reference sequence). The CDR3 DNA follows: TGTGCCAGTAGTATGGAAGAGGGGGCTTCATCTGGCTACACCTTC. Protein product: CASSMEEGASSGYTF. Drawing the rest from reference TRBV19 and TRBJ1-2, the complete variable domain is DGGITQSPKYLFRKEGQNVTLSCEQNLNHDAMYWYRQDPGQGLRLIYYSQIVNDFQKGDIAEGYSVSREKKESFPLTVTSAQKNPTAFYLCASSMEEGASSGYTFGSGTRLTVV.

V gene TRBV27 combines with J gene TRBJ2-1, with TRBD2 identical over 12 bases. V was pared by 7 bases and J by 6 bases, with 7 bases of the junction left unmatched. The CDR3 is made up of 15 amino acids. Germline V gene data show CDR1 as MNHEY and CDR2 as SMNVEV (reference sequence). CDR3 bases: TGTGCCAGCATAAAGAGACTAGCGGGAGCCAATGAGCAGTTCTTC. It specifies CASIKRLAGANEQFF.

The rearrangement links TRBV13 to TRBJ1-2, with unresolved D. The V end lost 1 base, the J end lost 7 bases, and 7 bases lay between the germline ends. CDR3 length: 12 amino acids. The germline V gene has CDR1 PRHDT and CDR2 FYEKMQ (reference sequence). The CDR3 sequence is CASSLARSGYTF. CDR3 nucleotide sequence: TGTGCCAGCAGCTTAGCTCGGAGTGGCTACACCTTC.

The chain employs TRBV12-3 or TRBV12-4 and TRBJ2-2; D gene unclear. V was pared by 3 bases and J by 7 bases, with 6 bases between. The CDR3 sequence is 12 residues long. The CDR3 loop is CASSFSLGELFF. CDR3 nucleotide sequence: TGTGCCAGCAGTTTTTCTCTCGGGGAGCTGTTTTTT.

The chain combines TRBV7-2 with TRBJ1-2; D remains unclear. CDR3 length: 14 amino acids. Germline V gives CDR1 SGHTA, CDR2 FQGNSA. The V end lost 2 bases, the J end lost 4 bases, and 11 bases lay between the germline ends. Written as DNA, the CDR3 is TGTGCCAGCAGCTTAACAGCGGCTACCTATGGCTACACCTTC. The encoded protein is CASSLTAATYGYTF.

The CDR3 DNA follows: TGTGCCATCAGCCAGTTCCAGGGTGGCTTCAGCGGCTACACCTTC. Amino acid sequence: CAISQFQGGFSGYTF. The V call is TRBV10-3, the J call TRBJ1-2, with D possibly TRBD1 on 5 matching bases. Deletions cut 6 bases from V and 8 bases from J, with 22 bases between. The CDR3 has 15 amino acids. Germline V lookup: CDR1 ENHRY, CDR2 SYGVKD.

This clone was counted between two and nine times. The gene calls are TRBV10-3 and TRBJ2-7, with D perhaps TRBD2 (5 bases). The germline CDR1 and CDR2 sequences are ENHRY and SYGVKD. The CDR3 consists of 14 residues. Trimming took 8 bases from V and 0 from J, leaving 14 bases between them. The CDR3 region has the DNA TGTGCCATCCGAAGAACAGAGGGCTCCTACGAGCAGTACTTC. Its translation is CAIRRTEGSYEQYF.

CDR3 in amino acids: CASRERATHTGELFF. The CDR3 nucleotides are TGCGCCAGCAGAGAGCGGGCGACCCACACCGGGGAGCTGTTTTTT. This chain uses TRBV5-1 with TRBJ2-2, with TRBD2 as a possible D gene (6 bases). Germline V gene data show CDR1 as SGHRS and CDR2 as YFSETQ. V lost 5 bases, J lost 3 bases, and 14 bases lay in between. The CDR3 spans 15 residues.

V usage is TRBV2 and J usage is TRBJ1-1, with 12 bases lining up with TRBD1. The CDR3 is 14 amino acids. V lost 6 bases, J lost 5 bases, and 4 bases stayed unmatched. The germline gives CDR1 SNHLY, CDR2 FYNNEI. In DNA, the CDR3 is TGTGCCAGCAGCGGGACAGGGGGCAGGACTGAAGCTTTCTTT. Its translation is CASSGTGGRTEAFF.

The rearrangement joins TRBV3-1 (or the pseudogene TRBV3-2) to TRBJ2-1, with 14 bases matching TRBD2. This CDR3 has 20 residues. Germline V gives CDR1 LGHDT, CDR2 YNNKEL (reference sequence). With 0 bases clipped from V and 5 bases from J, the junction kept 12 bases outside the gene matches. CDR3 sequence (DNA): TGTGCCAGCAGCCAAGAACAGGGGACTAGCGGGAGAAAAGCGAACAATGAGCAGTTCTTC. The encoded protein is CASSQEQGTSGRKANNEQFF.